This TCR beta chain was found in a study of PD-1 blockade in classical Hodgkin lymphoma. The CDR3 sequence is 15 residues long. The V end was cut by 0 bases, the J end by 0 bases, with 9 bases between. Germline CDR1 reads SNHLY; CDR2 reads FYNNEI. Each patient relapsed following autologous stem cell transplantation, and prior brentuximab vedotin exposure differed. The repertoire was sequenced with immunoSEQ multiplex PCR; TCRdb's copy has only in-frame clones and lacks some. The sample includes 43,000 or so clones, approximately 73% of them seen just once. Sequencing used peripheral blood mononuclear cells (PBMCs), obtained at baseline. The rearrangement links TRBV2 to TRBJ2-7; D is unresolved. This TCR came from a human donor with classical Hodgkin lymphoma. Written as DNA, the CDR3 is TGTGCCAGCAGTGAAGCGAACACACACTCCTACGAGCAGTACTTC. Translating it yields CASSEANTHSYEQYF.